This T cell receptor (beta chain) comes out of a study of a mutant IDH1 vaccine in newly diagnosed glioma. Study background: Vaccines were first given 4-6 weeks after radiotherapy alone, or with temozolomide cycles. Standard pretreatment was either radiotherapy, temozolomide, or, for most, radiochemotherapy with temozolomide.

Measured with immunoSEQ multiplex PCR; TCRdb has only the in-frame clones, and not every one. The sample has about 43,000 clones, about 81% seen once; the top ten hold about 2.2%. Stated time point: week 23, last vaccination. The content of each vaccine dose was 300 ug of mutant IDH1 20-mer peptide, and topical imiquimod accompanied it. Astrocytomas that were new, WHO grade 3 or 4, IDH1-mutant and ATRX-lost were present in the donors. Points from the study as a whole: Of the patients, around 93% had vaccine-induced immune responses.

As concerns this clone: Its antigen is unknown.

The sequencing here drew on PBMCs, taken from a glioma patient whose treatment included an IDH1 peptide vaccine. The sequence was obtained from a woman younger than 35 with glioma. Some clones in this sample may be carry-over from other donors' samples.

The CDR3 here is CASSRAGSDYEQYF. The CDR3 DNA reads as TGTGCCAGCTCACGGGCAGGGTCTGACTACGAGCAGTACTTC. V and J are TRBV18 and TRBJ2-7; D might be TRBD1 (5 bases). V dropped 4 bases and J dropped 3 bases, with 13 bases sitting between them. The germline V gene has CDR1 KGHSH and CDR2 LQKENI. The CDR3 is 14 residues long.